This is a list of T cell receptor beta chains from one sample in a study of human T cells and chemical hapten exposure. TCRdb called the RACE reads again in MiXCR, with one record for every CDR3 protein. The profile shows around 160,000 distinct CDR3 sequences, more than 14% of them singletons. Sequenced here: whole blood, sampled in connection with sensitization to the hapten diphenylcyclopropenone (DPC). Receptor source: a woman younger than 45 with alopecia areata. Some clones in this sample may be carry-over from other donors' samples. Both conserved end residues are part of each CDR3. Each record gives: J gene, D gene, clone size, V gene, CDR3 protein, CDR3 DNA. A D gene is named only where the DNA matches it firmly. Not all rows give a size; the values are once, few, many and, for expanded clones, a class.

>TRBJ2-7|NA|NA|TRBV6-5
CASSTGTEGFREQYF
TGTGCCAGCAGTACTGGTACAGAGGGGTTCCGCGAGCAGTACTTC
>TRBJ2-5|NA|few|TRBV6-6
CASSWDWSIQETQYF
TGTGCCAGCAGTTGGGACTGGAGCATTCAAGAGACCCAGTACTTC
>TRBJ2-7|TRBD1|NA|TRBV20-1
CSARGGQGAFYEQYF
TGCAGTGCTAGAGGAGGGCAGGGGGCTTTCTACGAGCAGTACTTC
>TRBJ2-2|NA|NA|TRBV6-5
CASSLQIWKKTTSGRNTGELFF
TGTGCCAGCAGTCTCCAGATATGGAAAAAAACGACATCGGGACGTAACACCGGGGAGCTGTTTTTT
>TRBJ1-3|NA|NA|TRBV20-1
CSARNPGNSGNTIYF
TGCAGTGCTAGAAACCCAGGGAACTCTGGAAACACCATATATTTT
>TRBJ1-2|TRBD1|NA|TRBV3-1
CASSPPGTGVGYGYTF
TGTGCCAGCAGCCCCCCCGGGACAGGGGTCGGCTATGGCTACACCTTC
>TRBJ2-2|TRBD1|NA|TRBV11-2
CASSEGQIDTGELFF
TGTGCCAGCAGCGAGGGACAGATTGACACCGGGGAGCTGTTTTTT
>TRBJ1-5|NA|many|TRBV12-3/TRBV12-4
CASTLDRHQPQHF
TGTGCCAGCACCTTAGATCGGCATCAGCCCCAGCATTTT
>TRBJ2-6|TRBD1|many|TRBV6-5
CASSLDRGVPSGANVLTF
TGTGCCAGCAGTTTGGACAGGGGAGTGCCCTCTGGGGCCAACGTCCTGACTTTC
>TRBJ1-4|NA|many|TRBV29-1
CSVHQGNNEKLFF
TGCAGCGTTCACCAGGGGAATAATGAAAAACTGTTTTTT
>TRBJ2-3|NA|NA|TRBV5-1
CASSLYSEPTDTQYF
TGCGCCAGCAGCTTGTACTCGGAACCCACAGATACGCAGTATTTT
>TRBJ2-1|NA|NA|TRBV7-3
CASSLNGLRDEQFF
TGTGCCAGCAGCTTAAACGGTTTAAGGGATGAGCAGTTCTTC
>TRBJ2-7|TRBD2|NA|TRBV11-2
CASSGTPLAGGPYEQYF
TGTGCCAGCAGCGGGACCCCACTAGCGGGAGGGCCCTACGAGCAGTACTTC
>TRBJ2-3|NA|NA|TRBV14
CASSQYITDTQYF
TGTGCCAGCAGCCAATATATCACAGATACGCAGTATTTT
>TRBJ1-1|NA|few|TRBV7-8
CASSITGGDTEAFF
TGTGCCAGCAGTATTACAGGTGGGGACACTGAAGCTTTCTTT
>TRBJ1-5|NA|NA|TRBV19
CASSQGHYSNQPQHF
TGTGCCAGTAGCCAGGGACACTATAGCAATCAGCCCCAGCATTTT
>TRBJ1-6|NA|NA|TRBV28
CASRSGNSPLHF
TGTGCCAGCCGATCTGGAAATTCACCCCTCCACTTT
>TRBJ1-5|NA|NA|TRBV6-5
CASRPLDVARGSVSNQPQHF
TGTGCCAGCAGACCCTTAGACGTGGCCCGGGGCAGCGTTAGCAATCAGCCCCAGCATTTT
>TRBJ2-7|NA|many|TRBV5-1
CASSPGLGGDEQYF
TGCGCCAGCAGCCCAGGACTCGGCGGGGACGAGCAGTACTTC
>TRBJ1-1|NA|many|TRBV7-2
CASSLFGQTEAFF
TGTGCCAGCAGCTTATTCGGTCAGACTGAAGCTTTCTTT
>TRBJ1-5|NA|NA|TRBV18
CASSPGQEYQPQHF
TGTGCCAGCTCACCGGGTCAGGAGTATCAGCCCCAGCATTTT
>TRBJ1-1|NA|NA|TRBV6-6
CASSYGRGMNTEAFF
TGTGCCAGCAGTTACGGCAGGGGCATGAACACTGAAGCTTTCTTT
>TRBJ1-6|NA|NA|TRBV6-5
CASSYSGLRRSPLHF
TGTGCCAGCAGTTACTCAGGCCTACGTCGCTCACCCCTCCACTTT
>TRBJ1-5|NA|NA|TRBV28
CASKPGHQNQPQHF
TGTGCCAGCAAGCCGGGACACCAGAATCAGCCCCAGCATTTT
>TRBJ1-1|NA|few|TRBV7-9
CASSPVMGRLDTEAFF
TGTGCCAGCAGCCCAGTGATGGGCAGACTAGACACTGAAGCTTTCTTT
>TRBJ2-3|TRBD2|many|TRBV5-4
CASSWKTSGSHADTQYF
TGTGCCAGCAGCTGGAAGACTAGCGGGTCCCACGCGGATACGCAGTATTTT
>TRBJ2-1|TRBD2|few|TRBV4-3
CASSQDTSGGYNEQFF
TGCGCCAGCAGCCAAGACACTAGCGGGGGCTACAATGAGCAGTTCTTC
>TRBJ1-2|TRBD1|NA|TRBV5-1
CASSWTGEWDGYTF
TGCGCCAGCAGTTGGACAGGGGAATGGGATGGCTACACCTTC
>TRBJ2-1|NA|NA|TRBV7-2
CASSLLPHEQFF
TGTGCCAGCAGCTTATTACCGCATGAGCAGTTCTTC
>TRBJ1-5|TRBD1|NA|TRBV20-1
CSARSPTTGVHF
TGCAGTGCTAGGTCCCCAACGACAGGGGTGCATTTT
>TRBJ1-2|NA|NA|TRBV7-2
CASSNRTARGYTF
TGTGCCAGCAGCAACAGGACAGCTCGCGGCTACACCTTC
>TRBJ2-1|NA|NA|TRBV4-3
CASSQDRQNEQFF
TGCGCCAGCAGCCAAGATCGGCAGAATGAGCAGTTCTTC
>TRBJ2-5|TRBD2|NA|TRBV29-1
CSVKELADQETQYF
TGCAGCGTAAAGGAGCTAGCGGACCAAGAGACCCAGTACTTC
>TRBJ2-7|TRBD2|few|TRBV28
CASTLGGTSGYEQYF
TGTGCCAGCACCCTGGGGGGGACTAGCGGCTACGAGCAGTACTTC
>TRBJ1-1|TRBD1|few|TRBV2
CASRWGQGPNTEAFF
TGTGCCAGCAGATGGGGACAGGGACCGAACACTGAAGCTTTCTTT
>TRBJ2-7|NA|few|TRBV7-8
CASSLLSPYEQYF
TGTGCCAGCAGCTTGTTGAGTCCCTACGAGCAGTACTTC
>TRBJ1-2|NA|NA|TRBV6-1
CASSEGYGYTF
TGTGCCAGCAGTGAGGGGTATGGCTACACCTTC
>TRBJ1-3|NA|NA|TRBV6-5
CASSSTGNTIYF
TGTGCCAGCAGCAGTACTGGAAACACCATATATTTT
>TRBJ1-4|NA|NA|TRBV28
CASISGTLNEKLFF
TGTGCCAGCATCTCCGGGACTTTGAATGAAAAACTGTTTTTT
>TRBJ2-5|NA|NA|TRBV7-8
CASSLSTQFGSQYF
TGTGCCAGCAGCTTATCGACCCAATTTGGGTCCCAGTACTTC
>TRBJ2-1|TRBD1|NA|TRBV6-5
CASSQTGDEQFF
TGTGCCAGCAGTCAGACAGGGGATGAGCAGTTCTTC
>TRBJ2-5|NA|few|TRBV20-1
CSASRDDPQETQYF
TGCAGTGCTAGCCGGGACGATCCGCAAGAGACCCAGTACTTC
>TRBJ1-5|TRBD1|many|TRBV2
CASSDQGGSQPQHF
TGTGCCAGCAGTGATCAGGGGGGTAGCCAGCCCCAGCATTTT
>TRBJ1-1|NA|NA|TRBV4-3
CASSLSSGRPGRGTEAFF
TGCGCCAGCAGCCTCTCCAGCGGGAGACCGGGTCGGGGCACTGAAGCTTTCTTT
>TRBJ2-3|TRBD2|NA|TRBV19
CASEGLAGTDTQYF
TGTGCCAGTGAGGGACTAGCGGGGACAGATACGCAGTATTTT
>TRBJ1-6|NA|NA|TRBV6-5
CASRSPGYNSPLHF
TGTGCCAGCAGGTCCCCAGGGTACAATTCACCCCTCCACTTT
>TRBJ2-7|NA|NA|TRBV11-2
CASSLDRTEQYF
TGTGCCAGCAGCTTAGATCGAACGGAGCAGTACTTC
>TRBJ2-3|TRBD2|NA|TRBV7-2
CASSSEPGLAATDTQYF
TGTGCCAGCAGCTCCGAACCGGGACTAGCGGCCACAGATACGCAGTATTTT
>TRBJ2-7|NA|many|TRBV28
CASSSSPREQYF
TGTGCCAGCAGTTCCTCCCCCCGGGAGCAGTACTTC
>TRBJ1-6|NA|NA|TRBV9
CASSVEVDSPLHF
TGTGCCAGCAGCGTAGAGGTAGATTCACCCCTCCACTTT
>TRBJ1-4|TRBD1|few|TRBV20-1
CSARRGQDEKLFF
TGCAGCGCGCGACGAGGACAGGATGAAAAACTGTTTTTT
>TRBJ2-5|TRBD1|many|TRBV11-2
CASSPVDGTGLETQYF
TGTGCCAGCAGCCCCGTCGACGGGACAGGGTTGGAGACCCAGTACTTC
>TRBJ1-1|TRBD1|many|TRBV18
CASSQGEGTEAFF
TGTGCCAGCTCGCAGGGGGAGGGAACTGAAGCTTTCTTT
>TRBJ1-3|NA|NA|TRBV29-1
CSVRGGLSGENTIYF
TGCAGCGTTAGGGGAGGACTGAGCGGCGAAAACACCATATATTTT